Shown below are 25 T cell receptor beta chains from a single sample sequenced in a study of blood T cell repertoires in COVID-19. The method was immunoSEQ multiplex PCR; TCRdb's version includes in-frame clones alone and lacks a portion of them. The sample shows 90,000 to 150,000 clones, around 86% of them seen only once. Input material: peripheral blood. These receptors all stem from a man older than 75 with acute or convalescent COVID-19.

The rearrangement links TRBV7-9 to TRBJ1-4; D is unclear. Trimming stripped 3 bases from V and 7 bases from J, with 3 bases between. The CDR3 runs to 11 residues. Looked up from germline, CDR1 is SEHNR and CDR2 is FQNEAQ (reference sequence). CDR3 loop: CASSFSEKLFF. The CDR3 nucleotides are TGTGCCAGCAGCTTCTCTGAAAAACTGTTTTTT. Full variable domain (remainder filled in from reference TRBV7-9 and TRBJ1-4): DTGVSQNPRHKITKRGQNVTFRCDPISEHNRLYWYRQTLGQGPEFLTYFQNEAQLEKSRLLSDRFSAERPKGSFSTLEIQRTEQGDSAMYLCASSFSEKLFFGSGTQLSVL.

The chain employs TRBV18 and TRBJ1-1, with D perhaps TRBD1 (5 bases). CDR3 length: 16 residues. Trimming left V 0 bases short and J 5 bases short, with 16 bases between. CDR1 is KGHSH, CDR2 LQKENI, per germline. In nucleotides, the CDR3 is TGTGCCAGCTCACCACCGGGGCCCGTTTCGCGGACTGAAGCTTTCTTT. Protein: CASSPPGPVSRTEAFF. The variable domain in full, completed from reference TRBV18 and TRBJ1-1, reads NAGVMQNPRHLVRRRGQEARLRCSPMKGHSHVYWYRQLPEEGLKFMVYLQKENIIDESGMPKERFSAEFPKEGPSILRIQQVVRGDSAAYFCASSPPGPVSRTEAFFGQGTRLTVV.

The gene calls are TRBV2 and TRBJ1-2; no definite D call. Germline values: CDR1 SNHLY, CDR2 FYNNEI. Trimming pared 4 bases from V and 3 bases from J, leaving 15 bases between. The CDR3 runs to 15 residues. The CDR3 DNA reads TGTGCCAGCAGTGTTTCAGAGAGGAACTACTATGGCTACACCTTC. Protein: CASSVSERNYYGYTF.

V and J are TRBV15 and TRBJ2-7; D perhaps matches TRBD2 (6 bases). Germline V lookup: CDR1 LNHNV, CDR2 YYDKDF (reference sequence). The CDR3 runs 15 residues. Between the trimmed V and J ends, which lost 5 bases and 7 bases, there was a span of 21 bases. The CDR3 sequence is CATSVGPTGVEEQYF. In nucleotides, the CDR3 is TGTGCCACCAGCGTGGGACCTACGGGGGTTGAGGAGCAGTACTTC.

The rearrangement joins TRBV11-2 to TRBJ2-5, with D unresolved. Germline CDR1 SGHAT, CDR2 FQNNGV. The V gene lost 4 bases and the J gene lost 5 bases, with 8 bases spanning the gap. The CDR3 loop spans 12 amino acids. The chain's CDR3 is CASSSGQETQYF. The DNA of the CDR3 is TGTGCCAGCAGCTCAGGCCAGGAGACCCAGTACTTC.

This rearrangement joins TRBV2 to TRBJ2-3, with D perhaps TRBD1 (6 bases). CDR3 length equals 13 residues. The germline V gene has CDR1 SNHLY and CDR2 FYNNEI. V was clipped by 4 bases and J by 4 bases, with 9 bases between them. The CDR3 loop is CASSGQVADTQYF. In DNA, the CDR3 is TGTGCCAGCAGTGGACAGGTCGCAGATACGCAGTATTTT.

This sequence joins TRBV5-1 and TRBJ1-6, with 9 nucleotides matching TRBD1. The V gene end was trimmed by 2 bases and the J gene end by 6 bases; junction bases not matched to a gene: 3. Per germline, CDR1 SGHRS and CDR2 YFSETQ. The CDR3 runs to 15 residues. The CDR3: CASSFETGGNSPLHF. CDR3 bases: TGCGCCAGCAGCTTTGAGACAGGGGGTAATTCACCCCTCCACTTT.

V gene TRBV7-6 combines with J gene TRBJ1-2, with 8 bases lining up with TRBD1. The CDR3 is 17 residues long. Germline lookup yields CDR1 SGHVS and CDR2 FNYEAQ. Losses at the gene ends were 1 base for V and 5 bases for J; bases not matched to a gene: 12. CDR3 region: CASSLVEPGGGGYGYTF. CDR3 nucleotide sequence: TGTGCCAGCAGCTTAGTAGAGCCAGGGGGCGGAGGATATGGCTACACCTTC.

This clone was recorded a few times. The CDR3 bases are TGTGCCAGCAGCGTATCGGACAGTTCCTTCTCTGGAAACACCATATATTTT. It encodes CASSVSDSSFSGNTIYF. The J gene is TRBJ1-3, the V gene TRBV9; tentatively, D is TRBD1 (6 bases). Germline V gives CDR1 SGDLS, CDR2 YYNGEE. The CDR3 loop spans 17 amino acids. Trimming left V 1 base short and J 0 bases short, with 14 bases between. The complete variable domain, with remaining parts taken from reference TRBV9 and TRBJ1-3, reads DSGVTQTPKHLITATGQRVTLRCSPRSGDLSVYWYQQSLDQGLQFLIQYYNGEERAKGNILERFSAQQFPDLHSELNLSSLELGDSALYFCASSVSDSSFSGNTIYFGEGSWLTVV.

This clone was detected a few times. The rearrangement links TRBV6-5 to TRBJ1-2; D possibly corresponds to TRBD1 (5 bases). Germline-derived CDR1 and CDR2 are MNHEY and SVGAGI. The V and J ends lost 2 bases and 4 bases respectively, with 11 bases between them. This CDR3 region has 14 residues. The CDR3 bases are TGTGCCAGCAGTTACCAGGGCGGAACCTATGGCTACACCTTC. Its translation: CASSYQGGTYGYTF.

CDR3: CASVEQGVRVGYGYTF. DNA for the CDR3: TGTGCCAGCGTAGAACAGGGTGTACGCGTAGGCTATGGCTACACCTTC. This rearrangement joins TRBV2 to TRBJ1-2, with D possibly matching TRBD1 (6 bases). The CDR3 covers 16 residues. V was trimmed by 8 bases and J by 4 bases, leaving 23 bases between them. Per germline, CDR1 SNHLY and CDR2 FYNNEI. The full variable domain, rest sourced from reference TRBV2 and TRBJ1-2, is EPEVTQTPSHQVTQMGQEVILRCVPISNHLYFYWYRQILGQKVEFLVSFYNNEISEKSEIFDDQFSVERPDGSNFTLKIRSTKLEDSAMYFCASVEQGVRVGYGYTFGSGTRLTVV.

The chain joins TRBV25-1 to TRBJ2-5; weak D call: TRBD2 (6 bases). Germline CDR1 and CDR2: MGHDK and SYGVNS. CDR3 length: 14 amino acids. Trimming removed 6 bases from V and 2 bases from J, with 13 bases in between. As DNA, the CDR3 is TGTGCCAGCAGCCTTTGGGGGGAACAAGAGACCCAGTACTTC. It is translated as CASSLWGEQETQYF.

The genes are TRBV7-2 and TRBJ1-2; the match to TRBD1 covers 8 bases. The ends lost 5 bases at V and 6 bases at J; junction bases unmatched: 11. Germline V gene lookup returns CDR1 SGHTA and CDR2 FQGNSA. The CDR3 has 15 residues. The chain's CDR3 is CASSRLAGGLDGYTF. CDR3 DNA sequence: TGTGCCAGCAGCCGCTTGGCAGGGGGCTTAGATGGCTACACCTTC.

The chain uses TRBV10-3 and TRBJ1-3; D might be TRBD1 (6 bases). The CDR3 has 17 amino acids. The ends were cut back, 4 bases at V and 3 bases at J, with 19 bases in the middle. Germline lookup yields CDR1 ENHRY and CDR2 SYGVKD. DNA for the CDR3: TGTGCCATCAGTGGTTCGACAGGAGGCCAGAGTGGAAACACCATATATTTT. Its protein product is CAISGSTGGQSGNTIYF.

The chain uses TRBV7-8 and TRBJ1-1; possibly TRBD1 for D (5 bases). The V and J ends lost 5 bases and 1 base respectively, with 20 bases between them. The CDR3 totals 17 residues. The germline V gene has CDR1 SGHVS and CDR2 FQNEAQ. CDR3 nucleotide sequence: TGTGCCAGCAGCACAAAACGAACGACAGTTAAGAACACTGAAGCTTTCTTT. Its translation: CASSTKRTTVKNTEAFF. The complete variable domain, with remaining parts taken from reference TRBV7-8 and TRBJ1-1, reads GAGVSQSPRYKVAKRGQDVALRCDPISGHVSLFWYQQALGQGPEFLTYFQNEAQLDKSGLPSDRFFAERPEGSVSTLKIQRTQQEDSAVYLCASSTKRTTVKNTEAFFGQGTRLTVV.

The chain couples TRBV7-2 to TRBJ2-1; 7 bases are shared with TRBD2. CDR3 length: 15 residues. The germline V gene has CDR1 SGHTA and CDR2 FQGNSA. Losses at the gene ends were 9 bases for V and 0 bases for J; bases not matched to a gene: 8. DNA of the CDR3: TGTGCCAGTAAAGGAGCGGGAAGCTCCTACAATGAGCAGTTCTTC. Translation gives CASKGAGSSYNEQFF.

As regards this clone: A read error may account for a junction end that differs from germline. This CDR3 is CASSRSGRGNQPQHF. The CDR3 DNA follows: TGTGCCAGCAGCCGGTCCGGCAGGGGCAACCAGCCCCAGCATTTT. The V gene is TRBV3-1 (or the pseudogene TRBV3-2), the J gene TRBJ1-5; D possibly corresponds to TRBD1 (6 bases). The CDR3 sequence is 15 residues long. Germline values: CDR1 LGHDT, CDR2 YNNKEL (reference sequence).

V is TRBV6-2 or TRBV6-3 and J is TRBJ2-7, with 7 positions matching TRBD1. Germline trimming cut 4 bases from V and 3 bases from J; bases unmatched to any gene: 6. Germline loops: CDR1 MNHEY, CDR2 SVGEGT. This CDR3 contains 14 residues. CDR3 residues: CASSSTTGNYEQYF. DNA of the CDR3: TGTGCCAGCAGTTCAACGACAGGGAACTACGAGCAGTACTTC.

This CDR3 is CASSPTGGNQPQHF. The CDR3 DNA sequence: TGTGCCAGCAGCCCTACAGGGGGAAATCAGCCCCAGCATTTT. The chain employs TRBV5-5 and TRBJ1-5, with 8 positions matching TRBD1. The germline CDR1 and CDR2 sequences are SGHKS and YYEKEE (reference sequence). This CDR3 is 14 amino acids long. V gave up 4 bases and J gave up 4 bases; unmatched junction bases: 4.

V usage is TRBV13 and J usage is TRBJ2-3, with TRBD1 as a possible D gene (6 bases). The CDR3 spans 14 residues. CDR1 and CDR2 (germline): PRHDT, FYEKMQ (reference sequence). V lost 10 bases and J 0 bases, leaving 14 bases between the germline ends. The CDR3 reads CATEGDMSTDTQYF. In nucleotides, the CDR3 is TGTGCCACCGAGGGGGATATGAGCACAGATACGCAGTATTTT.

Concerning this clone: A read error may account for a junction end that differs from germline. This chain connects TRBV14 to TRBJ1-2; D perhaps matches TRBD1 (5 bases). The CDR3 consists of 15 residues. Germline loops: CDR1 SGHDN, CDR2 FVKESK. This chain's CDR3 is CASSSPGTGLYGYTF. CDR3 coding DNA: TGTGCCAGCAGCTCTCCCGGAACAGGCCTCTATGGTTACACCTTC.

The chain employs TRBV9 and TRBJ2-2, with TRBD2 identical over 8 bases. Germline CDR1 is SGDLS and CDR2 is YYNGEE. This CDR3 comprises 14 residues. V shed 7 bases and J 3 bases; nucleotides not matched to a gene: 5. The CDR3 DNA reads TGTGCCAGCCGTACGCGGGGGGACACCGGGGAGCTGTTTTTT. This encodes CASRTRGDTGELFF.

The chain recombines TRBV21-1 with TRBJ2-1; the table names TRBD1, a call not compared with the DNA. TRBV21-1 is described as a pseudogene. The CDR3 sequence is 19 residues long. CDR3 nucleotide sequence: TGTGCCAGCAGCAAACAACCCATGAGGATCAGGGCGAATTTCAATGAGCAGTTCTTC. It yields the protein CASSKQPMRIRANFNEQFF.

The rearrangement uses TRBV30 and TRBJ2-2; 7 bases match TRBD2. J gave up 6 bases and V 0 bases, and 7 bases lay outside the gene matches. The CDR3 has 15 amino acids. CDR1 and CDR2 from the germline V gene are GTSNPN and SVGIG (reference sequence). CDR3 sequence reads: CAWSVQGRAAGELFF. The CDR3 nucleotides are TGTGCCTGGAGTGTACAAGGGAGGGCCGCCGGGGAGCTGTTTTTT. The full variable domain, completed using reference TRBV30 and TRBJ2-2, is SQTIHQWPATLVQPVGSPLSLECTVEGTSNPNLYWYRQAAGRGLQLLFYSVGIGQISSEVPQNLSASRPQDRQFILSSKKLLLSDSGFYLCAWSVQGRAAGELFFGEGSRLTVL.

This chain connects TRBV29-1 to TRBJ1-5, with D tentatively TRBD1 (6 bases). The CDR3 is 14 amino acids. Germline V lookup: CDR1 SQVTM, CDR2 ANQGSEA. The ends were cut back, 0 bases at V and 2 bases at J, with 8 bases in the middle. CDR3 sequence (DNA): TGCAGCGTTGAAGATCCAGGGGGCAATCAGCCCCAGCATTTT. Amino acids: CSVEDPGGNQPQHF.